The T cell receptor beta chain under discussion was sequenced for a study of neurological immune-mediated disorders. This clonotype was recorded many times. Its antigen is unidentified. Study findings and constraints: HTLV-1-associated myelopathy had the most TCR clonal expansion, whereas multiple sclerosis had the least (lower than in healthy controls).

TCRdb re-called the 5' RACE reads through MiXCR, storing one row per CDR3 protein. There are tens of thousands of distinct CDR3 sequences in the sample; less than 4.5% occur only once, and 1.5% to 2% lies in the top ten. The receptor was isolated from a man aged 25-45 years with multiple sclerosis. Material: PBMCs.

The CDR3 DNA reads as TGCAGTGCTACCCAGGGCTCCTACAATGAGCAGTTCTTC. As protein: CSATQGSYNEQFF. The rearrangement links TRBV20-1 to TRBJ2-1, with D possibly matching TRBD1 (5 bases). The ends were cut back, 4 bases at V and 0 bases at J, with 7 bases in the middle. Germline V lookup: CDR1 DFQATT, CDR2 SNEGSKA (reference sequence). This CDR3 region has 13 residues.